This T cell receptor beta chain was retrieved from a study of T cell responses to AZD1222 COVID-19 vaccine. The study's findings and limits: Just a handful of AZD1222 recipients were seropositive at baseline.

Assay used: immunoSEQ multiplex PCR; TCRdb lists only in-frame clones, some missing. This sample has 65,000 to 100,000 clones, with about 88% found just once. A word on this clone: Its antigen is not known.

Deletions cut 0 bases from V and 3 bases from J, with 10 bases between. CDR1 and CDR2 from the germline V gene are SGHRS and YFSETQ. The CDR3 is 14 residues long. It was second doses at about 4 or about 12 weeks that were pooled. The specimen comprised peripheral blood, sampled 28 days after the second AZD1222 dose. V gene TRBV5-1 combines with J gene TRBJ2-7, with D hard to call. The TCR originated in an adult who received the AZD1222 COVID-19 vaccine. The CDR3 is CASSLAGGNYEQYF. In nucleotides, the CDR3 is TGCGCCAGCAGCTTGGCTGGTGGCAACTACGAGCAGTACTTC.